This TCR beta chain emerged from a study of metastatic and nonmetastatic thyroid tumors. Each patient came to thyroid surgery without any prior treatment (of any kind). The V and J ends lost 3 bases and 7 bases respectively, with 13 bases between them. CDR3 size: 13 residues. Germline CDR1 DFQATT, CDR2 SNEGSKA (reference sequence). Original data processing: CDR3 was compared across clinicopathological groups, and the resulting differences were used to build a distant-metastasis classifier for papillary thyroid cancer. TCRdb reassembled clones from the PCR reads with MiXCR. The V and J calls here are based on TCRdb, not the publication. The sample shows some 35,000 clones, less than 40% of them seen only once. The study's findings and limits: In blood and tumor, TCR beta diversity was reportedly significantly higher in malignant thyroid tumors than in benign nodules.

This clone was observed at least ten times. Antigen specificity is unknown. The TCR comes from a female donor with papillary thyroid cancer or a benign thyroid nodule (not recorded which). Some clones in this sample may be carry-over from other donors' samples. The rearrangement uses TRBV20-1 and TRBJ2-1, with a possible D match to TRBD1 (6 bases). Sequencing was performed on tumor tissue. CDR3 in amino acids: CSASEGQGNEQFF. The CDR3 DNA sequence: TGCAGTGCTAGTGAGGGGCAGGGGAATGAGCAGTTCTTC.